This T cell receptor (beta chain) emerged from a study of shared clonotypes between healthy human individuals. Study-wide context: Every donor yielded three CD4 naive, three CD4 memory, two CD8 naive and one CD8 memory plate.

This clone was detected once. Its antigen remains unknown. It was into CD45RA+ naive and CD45RA-negative memory subsets that the CD4+ cells were split. The CDR3 runs to 15 residues. Germline lookup yields CDR1 ENHRY and CDR2 SYGVKD. The V end lost 10 bases, the J end lost 4 bases, and 17 bases lay between the germline ends. How the authors handled the data: Sequence data from immunoSEQ were junction-only and lacked quality scores; consequently, filtering differed. TCRdb's copy holds only in-frame clones and misses some; the assay was immunoSEQ multiplex PCR. Clone size and V and J calls were adopted from that table, with D and trimming inferred from the DNA. This table has roughly 2.5 million clones, approximately 90% appearing once. Points from the study as a whole: A handful of donors had roughly 5% of their naive CD4 clonotypes in common.

The TCR originated in a man aged 18 to 29 in good health. This chain links TRBV10-3 with TRBJ1-6; TRBD1 is a possible D gene (6 bases). Sequencing was done on a sample of naive CD4+ T cells sorted from blood. Regarding subset: CD45RA+ positively selected. The CDR3 bases are TGTGCCACCACGACAGGATCTAATTATAATTCACCCCTCCACTTT. Its protein is CATTTGSNYNSPLHF.